Sequencing of this T cell receptor beta chain was carried out in a study of T-cell memory formation after mild COVID-19. Study overall: Clusters of TCRs were largely donor specific.

This clonotype was recorded a few times. The ends were cut back, 3 bases at V and 2 bases at J, with 11 bases in the middle. Germline CDR1 is GTSNPN and CDR2 is SVGIG (reference sequence). The CDR3 covers 13 residues. TCRdb called the 5' RACE reads again in MiXCR, with one record for every CDR3 protein. The sample contains approximately 410,000 distinct CDR3 sequences, around a quarter of which appear only once. This receptor was taken from an adult woman who had mild COVID-19 (a few samples of this study predate the infection). Cell type and time point are not known. The chain has TRBV30 and TRBJ2-7; a possible D gene is TRBD2 (6 bases). Material for sequencing was PBMCs or a T cell subset sorted from them (not recorded which). The CDR3 DNA is TGTGCCTGGAGCGGGAGAGGGGCCTACGAGCAGTACTTC. Protein product: CAWSGRGAYEQYF.